The subject of this entry is one T cell receptor (beta chain). Sequencing used immunoSEQ multiplex PCR; TCRdb keeps in-frame clones, though not all of them. The sample lists 1,400,000 or so clones; approximately 98.5% were seen once. These data are taken from a study of shared clonotypes between healthy human individuals. The CDR3 loop spans 15 amino acids. Germline V gene lookup returns CDR1 MNHNY and CDR2 SVGAGI (reference sequence). Trimming stripped 2 bases from V and 4 bases from J, with 14 bases between. The source material was naive CD4+ T cells sorted from blood. Described subset: CD45RA+ positively selected. This sequence originates from a young man in good health. J is TRBJ1-1 and V is TRBV6-6; a possible D gene is TRBD1 (5 bases). DNA for the CDR3: TGTGCCAGCAGTTACCCCCTTGGAGGGGCCACTGAAGCTTTCTTT. Its protein product is CASSYPLGGATEAFF.